This T cell receptor beta chain was profiled in a study of blood T cell repertoires in COVID-19. As for the study in general: There were acute and convalescent COVID-19 samples, and they came from the United States, Italy and Spain. Sources were T cells, B-cell-depleted T cells, or PBMCs; the material itself was cDNA or gDNA.

Profiled with immunoSEQ multiplex PCR; TCRdb holds only in-frame clones, not every one. The sample shows roughly 200,000 clones, 83% of them seen only once. This clone was counted only a few times. V lost 6 bases, J lost 0 bases, and 15 bases lay in between. The CDR3 contains 15 residues. Germline V CDR1 and CDR2: SQVTM, ANQGSEA. Sequencing input: PBMCs or T cells enriched from blood (not recorded which). The chain carries TRBV29-1 and TRBJ1-3; D is possibly TRBD1 (6 bases). The TCR comes from a woman aged 45-60 years who had been exposed to COVID-19. The CDR3 DNA follows: TGCAGCGTCTTCACTACAGGGATCTCTGGAAACACCATATATTTT. It is translated as CSVFTTGISGNTIYF.